This T cell receptor delta chain was identified during a study of γδ T cells in repeated Plasmodium falciparum infection. The V and J ends lost 1 base and 2 bases, in that order; junction bases with no gene match: 24. The CDR3 loop spans 22 amino acids. Germline values: CDR1 GEAIGNYY, CDR2 EKD. Remarks on this clone: Translating this DNA gives a protein that differs at residue 16 from the TCRdb one, which belongs to a much larger clone; a read error is likely, and the protein shown is this translation.

Vgamma9/Vdelta2+ and Vdelta2-negative gammadelta T cells were flow-sorted from PBMC for bulk sequencing. TCRdb reprocessed the multiplex PCR reads using CATT. The data contain 53,000 or so delta-chain clones, around 2% of them seen just once; the ten biggest clones take up about 24%. V gene TRDV2 combines with J gene TRDJ1; 10 bases agree with TRDD3. Matching the DNA to germline supplied the J gene, which TCRdb does not give. Sample: gamma-delta T cells from blood. The receptor comes from a pool of human donors (malaria-infected and uninfected, not separated). The CDR3 loop reads CACDTVGSVKTSLGDATDKLIF. The CDR3 region has the DNA TGTGCCTGTGACACGGTGGGCTCAGTGAAGACTTCACTGGGGGATGCAACCGATAAACTCATCTTT.